The source of this T cell receptor beta chain is a study of blood T cell repertoires in COVID-19. Participants came from about two dozen US areas, aged roughly 18 to 95 years. Researchers sorted participants into cohorts using their self-reported clinical history. Donors in Cohort 3 who had recovered were those with two negative PCRs, healthcare professional clearance, or resolution of their symptoms. Per the germline V gene, CDR1 is ENHRY and CDR2 is SYGVKD. J lost 5 bases, V lost 6 bases, and 9 bases had no gene match. This CDR3 has 15 residues. Repertoires were generated with immunoSEQ multiplex PCR, while TCRdb's copy carries only in-frame clones and drops some. The sample yields approximately 500,000 clones, roughly 90% seen once.

The rearrangement links TRBV10-3 to TRBJ2-3; 9 bases align to TRBD2. Sequenced: PBMCs or T cells enriched from blood (not recorded which). This receptor was obtained from a woman aged 40 to 50 who had recovered from COVID-19. The CDR3: CAISSREGQGDTQYF. CDR3 DNA: TGTGCCATCAGCTCGCGGGAGGGCCAGGGAGATACGCAGTATTTT.